This T cell receptor (beta chain) was sequenced for a study of T cell clusters in autoimmune cytopenias. Study outcomes and limitations: Primary autoimmune cytopenia patients seemingly lacked the physiological T cell clusters found in healthy donors. Comparing secondary cytopenia with chronic lymphocytic leukemia showed no cluster-lack signature, apparently masked by lymphoma repertoire.

One tube held mixed TRB-A and TRB-B primer pools for touch-down PCR. After re-calling the multiplex PCR reads, TCRdb lists one entry per CDR3 protein, DNA absent. The data show roughly 2,000 distinct CDR3 sequences, and the top ten clones hold roughly 29%. According to its frequency, this clonotype is medium-sized. The antigen is unknown. Germline assignment: CDR1 GTSNPN and CDR2 SVGIG (reference sequence). This CDR3 contains 13 residues. Approximately 40,000 genome equivalents of blood DNA were amplified for TRB. This receptor was taken from a human donor with an autoimmune cytopenia or autoimmune hepatitis (not recorded which). Specimen: peripheral blood. The genes are TRBV30 and TRBJ2-7; TCRdb outputs TRBD1, but without DNA this stays unchecked. The CDR3 spells CAWSRDRGYEQYF.